A selection of T cell receptor beta chains follows, all from one sample in a study of cytomegalovirus exposure and HLA in healthy donors. Measured with immunoSEQ multiplex PCR; TCRdb has only the in-frame clones, and not every one. Of about 200,000 clones in the sample, 70% to 85% were seen once. The sample taken for sequencing was PBMCs. The receptor source for this set is a man aged 50-60 years in good health and CMV-seronegative. Each CDR3 is given with its conserved first and last residue. Fields, in order: V gene, J gene, D gene, clone size, CDR3 DNA, CDR3 protein. D genes are given only for firm matches. Expanded clones get a size class; other rows say once, few or many, or leave the size out.

V: TRBV9; J: TRBJ2-7; D: TRBD1; size: -; DNA: TGTGCCAGCAGCGTAGCACAGGGGGCGGCTGAGCAGTACTTC; CDR3: CASSVAQGAAEQYF
V: TRBV6-5; J: TRBJ1-1; D: -; size: -; DNA: TGTGCCAGCAGAGGTTCGGGGGGCTTCAACACTGAAGCTTTCTTT; CDR3: CASRGSGGFNTEAFF
V: TRBV5-1; J: TRBJ2-1; D: -; size: -; DNA: TGCGCCAGCAGCTTGGGGACAGCCTACAATGAGCAGTTCTTC; CDR3: CASSLGTAYNEQFF
V: TRBV28; J: TRBJ2-3; D: -; size: -; DNA: TGTGCCAGCAGCTCCCAGACAGATACGCAGTATTTT; CDR3: CASSSQTDTQYF
V: TRBV6-1; J: TRBJ2-3; D: TRBD2; size: -; DNA: TGTGCCAGCAGTGTGAGAAGCGGGAGTACAGATACGCAGTATTTT; CDR3: CASSVRSGSTDTQYF
V: TRBV19; J: TRBJ1-2; D: TRBD1; size: -; DNA: TGTGCCAGTTCCCCCGGGACAGGCTATGGCTACACCTTC; CDR3: CASSPGTGYGYTF
V: TRBV6-4; J: TRBJ1-5; D: -; size: -; DNA: TGTGCCAGCAGTGACTCGGGGGGAAGCAATCAGCCCCAGCATTTT; CDR3: CASSDSGGSNQPQHF
V: TRBV5-4; J: TRBJ2-6; D: -; size: -; DNA: TGTGCCAGCAGCCAAGGCCCCTCTGGGGCCAACGTCTTGACTTTC; CDR3: CASSQGPSGANVLTF
V: TRBV28; J: TRBJ2-5; D: -; size: -; DNA: TGTGCCAGCAGGTCCGCCGGGGAGACCCAGTACTTC; CDR3: CASRSAGETQYF
V: TRBV10-1; J: TRBJ1-4; D: TRBD1; size: -; DNA: TGCGCCAGCAGTGAAGACAGGGCCGGGACTAATGAAAAACTGTTTTTT; CDR3: CASSEDRAGTNEKLFF
V: TRBV5-8; J: TRBJ2-2; D: -; size: -; DNA: TGTGCCAGCAGCTGGACCGGGACAAGTTTCGGGGAGCTGTTTTTT; CDR3: CASSWTGTSFGELFF
V: TRBV5-1; J: TRBJ2-7; D: -; size: few; DNA: TGCGCCAGCAGCTTGACTACAGGGATGAGGGAGCAGTACTTC; CDR3: CASSLTTGMREQYF
V: TRBV28; J: TRBJ2-7; D: TRBD2; size: -; DNA: TGTGCCAGCGGGGGGGAGAGCTCCTACGAGCAGTACTTC; CDR3: CASGGESSYEQYF
V: TRBV6-1; J: TRBJ1-2; D: TRBD1; size: -; DNA: TGTGCCAGCATTCTTGACAGGGTCTATGGCTACACCTTC; CDR3: CASILDRVYGYTF
V: TRBV28; J: TRBJ1-4; D: -; size: few; DNA: TGTGCCAGCAGTGCCAGGGGAACTAATGAAAAACTGTTTTTT; CDR3: CASSARGTNEKLFF
V: TRBV15; J: TRBJ2-7; D: -; size: -; DNA: TGTGCCACCAGCCCCCTCCCCGGCCCACAGGGCAGCTCCTACGAGCAGTACTTC; CDR3: CATSPLPGPQGSSYEQYF
V: TRBV29-1; J: TRBJ1-2; D: TRBD1; size: -; DNA: TGCAGCGTTGAAGATCGACAGGGGGCCGCCTATGGCTACACCTTC; CDR3: CSVEDRQGAAYGYTF
V: TRBV29-1; J: TRBJ2-1; D: -; size: -; DNA: TGCAGCGTTGTATCGGGATACAATGAGCAGTTCTTC; CDR3: CSVVSGYNEQFF
V: TRBV5-5; J: TRBJ2-7; D: TRBD2; size: -; DNA: TGTGCCAGCAGCTCTGGACTAGCGGGAACCTACTACGAGCAGTACTTC; CDR3: CASSSGLAGTYYEQYF
V: TRBV28; J: TRBJ2-3; D: TRBD2; size: -; DNA: TGTGCCAGCAGTTTATGGAGCGGGAGGGCCTTGGGCACAGATACGCAGTATTTT; CDR3: CASSLWSGRALGTDTQYF
V: TRBV18; J: TRBJ2-1; D: TRBD2; size: -; DNA: TGTGCCAGCTCACCACGGGAGGGGCCTAGCTCCTACAATGAGCAGTTCTTC; CDR3: CASSPREGPSSYNEQFF
V: TRBV6-5; J: TRBJ2-7; D: TRBD1; size: once; DNA: TGTGCCAGCAGCCAGGACAGGGATCCCTACGAGCAGTACTTC; CDR3: CASSQDRDPYEQYF
V: TRBV6-1; J: TRBJ1-2; D: TRBD1; size: -; DNA: TGTGCCAGCAGGCATACCGGGACAGGGCAGACTGGCTACACCTTC; CDR3: CASRHTGTGQTGYTF
V: TRBV28; J: TRBJ1-2; D: -; size: few; DNA: TGTGCCAGCAGTTTCCTCGGGGGGCCCGGCTACACCTTC; CDR3: CASSFLGGPGYTF
V: TRBV30; J: TRBJ2-3; D: TRBD2; size: -; DNA: TGTGCCTGGAGCCGACTAGCCCTCCCCCGGGGCACAGATACGCAGTATTTT; CDR3: CAWSRLALPRGTDTQYF
V: TRBV9; J: TRBJ2-7; D: TRBD2; size: -; DNA: TGTGCCAGCAGCGCTCGGGGGGGGGCTGAATCCTACGAGCAGTACTTC; CDR3: CASSARGGAESYEQYF